This TCR beta chain was recorded in a study of graft-versus-host responses after intestinal transplantation. Overall study: Recipients uniformly received anti-thymocyte globulin induction, followed by tacrolimus and steroids for around 3 years.

Data came from immunoSEQ multiplex PCR; TCRdb stores just in-frame clones and leaves some out. The sample gives 15,000 to 19,000 clones, around 33% of which show up once; around 3.8% is in the top ten. The junction had 9 bases not matched to a gene; V was cut back by 4 bases and J by 3 bases. Per germline, CDR1 SEHNR and CDR2 FQNEAQ (reference sequence). CDR3 size: 15 residues. The authors seeded about 200,000 CFSE-labeled responder cells together with about 200,000 irradiated stimulator cells tagged with violet dye. Sorted cells were CFSE-low CD3+CD4+ or CD3+CD8+ proliferating responders. This TCR came from a human patient who received an intestinal transplant. Sequences were derived from alloreactive CD4+ T cells from a mixed lymphocyte reaction culture, sampled before intestinal transplant. Subset denoted: CFSE-low proliferating T cells sorted from approximately six-day pre-transplant mixed lymphocyte reaction (GvH or HvG direction). V is TRBV7-9 and J is TRBJ2-7; 7 nucleotides align to TRBD1. CDR3 sequence reads: CASSYAGTVNYEQYF. The CDR3 DNA sequence: TGTGCCAGCAGCTATGCCGGGACAGTAAACTACGAGCAGTACTTC.